Listed below are T cell receptor beta chains from one sample, sequenced in a study of high-grade serous ovarian cancer treatment subgroups. Assay used: immunoSEQ multiplex PCR; TCRdb lists only in-frame clones, some missing. The profile covers roughly 9,000 clones, with less than 80% appearing a single time and about a tenth taken by the ten largest. Source material: tumor tissue. These receptors were collected from a human donor with high-grade serous ovarian cancer. Both conserved end residues are part of each CDR3. Each record gives: CDR3 protein, clone size, J gene, V gene. A row's size may be missing; if present it is once, few, many or a size class.

cdr3_aa: CASRRQRSQNTIYF
clone_size: NA
j_call: TRBJ1-3
v_call: TRBV28

cdr3_aa: CASTGGYGRGEQFF
clone_size: NA
j_call: TRBJ2-1
v_call: TRBV6-6

cdr3_aa: CASSPPGGSNIQYF
clone_size: NA
j_call: TRBJ2-4
v_call: TRBV18

cdr3_aa: CASSYDSYQGKTQYF
clone_size: once
j_call: TRBJ2-5
v_call: TRBV5-5

cdr3_aa: CASSSDLLAGADTQYF
clone_size: medium-sized
j_call: TRBJ2-3
v_call: TRBV5-1

cdr3_aa: CASSLAQRAYEQYF
clone_size: NA
j_call: TRBJ2-7
v_call: TRBV11-2

cdr3_aa: CAISEEPGQWPQHF
clone_size: NA
j_call: TRBJ1-5
v_call: TRBV10-3

cdr3_aa: CASSRTQGLEKLFF
clone_size: once
j_call: TRBJ1-4
v_call: TRBV11-2

cdr3_aa: CASSFRGLASSYNEQFF
clone_size: NA
j_call: TRBJ2-1
v_call: TRBV27

cdr3_aa: CASSINVGILTGEAFF
clone_size: once
j_call: TRBJ1-1
v_call: TRBV7-8

cdr3_aa: CASSLGTGAQTGNTIYF
clone_size: NA
j_call: TRBJ1-3
v_call: TRBV5-4

cdr3_aa: CASSYYPGAGAGNTIYF
clone_size: NA
j_call: TRBJ1-3
v_call: TRBV28

cdr3_aa: CASSLEVGARAKNIQYF
clone_size: once
j_call: TRBJ2-4
v_call: TRBV7-2

cdr3_aa: CASSLFQSSADEQFF
clone_size: NA
j_call: TRBJ2-1
v_call: TRBV11-2

cdr3_aa: CASRGGRTYEQYF
clone_size: NA
j_call: TRBJ2-7
v_call: TRBV19

cdr3_aa: CASSFSITGYGYTF
clone_size: NA
j_call: TRBJ1-2
v_call: TRBV28

cdr3_aa: CASRNQGAQVAGGPNEQFF
clone_size: NA
j_call: TRBJ2-1
v_call: TRBV19

cdr3_aa: CASSIGTGYEQYF
clone_size: NA
j_call: TRBJ2-7
v_call: TRBV13

cdr3_aa: CASSPGKGSGNTEAFF
clone_size: NA
j_call: TRBJ1-1
v_call: TRBV18

cdr3_aa: CASSPNPSGTDEQFF
clone_size: NA
j_call: TRBJ2-1
v_call: TRBV4-3

cdr3_aa: CASSVDSNTEAFF
clone_size: few
j_call: TRBJ1-1
v_call: TRBV2

cdr3_aa: CASSLTGLSYNEQFF
clone_size: NA
j_call: TRBJ2-1
v_call: TRBV28

cdr3_aa: CASSELRGADTQYF
clone_size: NA
j_call: TRBJ2-3
v_call: TRBV6-1

cdr3_aa: CSVEDFKWFAPHYGYTF
clone_size: NA
j_call: TRBJ1-2
v_call: TRBV29-1

cdr3_aa: CSVEAGGTGELFF
clone_size: NA
j_call: TRBJ2-2
v_call: TRBV29-1

cdr3_aa: CASSSTGELFF
clone_size: few
j_call: TRBJ2-2
v_call: TRBV11-3

cdr3_aa: CATSRGVMAGHTDTQYF
clone_size: NA
j_call: TRBJ2-3
v_call: TRBV15

cdr3_aa: CARPGHTPIGQFF
clone_size: NA
j_call: TRBJ2-1
v_call: TRBV10-2

cdr3_aa: CASSFRLGLAGEPDTQYF
clone_size: NA
j_call: TRBJ2-3
v_call: TRBV5-6

cdr3_aa: CASSLGSGNTGELFF
clone_size: few
j_call: TRBJ2-2
v_call: TRBV5-4

cdr3_aa: CAISESSGAVAKNIQYF
clone_size: once
j_call: TRBJ2-4
v_call: TRBV10-3

cdr3_aa: CASSPETGLTEAFF
clone_size: NA
j_call: TRBJ1-1
v_call: TRBV7-8

cdr3_aa: CASSPPSGSIGYEQYF
clone_size: NA
j_call: TRBJ2-7
v_call: TRBV18